The 28 T cell receptor beta chains below come from one sample, sequenced in a study of T-cell reconstitution after alpha-beta-depleted transplantation in children. Unique molecular identifiers were built into the TCRbeta library. TCRdb re-called the PCR reads with MiXCR, one entry per CDR3 protein. The sample consists of around 64,000 distinct CDR3 sequences, roughly 11% of them appearing once. Specimen: PBMCs, collected before TCRalphabeta/CD19-depleted stem cell transplant. These receptors all stem from a boy aged 5 to 17 with acute myeloid leukemia, due to receive a stem cell transplant.

This clonotype was seen at least ten times. This sequence joins TRBV20-1 and TRBJ2-3; D unclear. Germline assignment: CDR1 DFQATT and CDR2 SNEGSKA (reference sequence). This CDR3 is built from 12 residues. V lost 5 bases, J lost 7 bases, and 13 bases lay in between. In DNA form, the CDR3 reads TGCAGTGCTCAATCTAACGACAATACGCAGTATTTT. Encoded protein: CSAQSNDNTQYF.

This clonotype was counted only a few times. The chain is built from TRBV12-3 or TRBV12-4 and TRBJ2-3, with 10 nucleotides matching TRBD1. The V and J ends lost 5 bases and 3 bases, in that order; junction bases with no gene match: 5. The CDR3 has 15 amino acids. The chain's CDR3 is CASSHRDRGTDTQYF. As DNA, the CDR3 is TGTGCCAGCAGTCACCGGGACAGGGGAACAGATACGCAGTATTTT.

This clonotype was detected ten times or more. The chain recombines TRBV20-1 with TRBJ1-2; 7 positions agree with TRBD1. Germline CDR1 reads DFQATT; CDR2 reads SNEGSKA (reference sequence). V was pared by 6 bases and J by 0 bases, with 13 bases of the junction left unmatched. This CDR3 comprises 16 residues. The CDR3 spells CSAPPGGALTNYGYTF. The CDR3 DNA reads TGCAGTGCCCCGCCAGGGGGGGCACTTACTAACTATGGCTACACCTTC.

This clonotype was seen repeatedly, ten times or more. The CDR3 DNA reads as TGTGCCACCAGCAGAGTTGACCGACAGGGTTATGGCTACACCTTC. Protein sequence: CATSRVDRQGYGYTF. The rearrangement uses TRBV15 and TRBJ1-2; 7 nucleotides match TRBD1. CDR3 length equals 15 residues. J lost 5 bases, V lost 1 base, and 7 bases had no gene match. Germline V gene sequence: CDR1 LNHNV, CDR2 YYDKDF (reference sequence).

This clonotype was seen ten or more times. The chain has TRBV5-1 and TRBJ2-2; TRBD2 agrees at 14 bases. The V and J ends lost 4 bases and 5 bases, in that order; junction bases with no gene match: 7. Germline CDR1 and CDR2: SGHRS and YFSETQ. The CDR3 extends over 17 amino acids. The CDR3 reads CASSPGLAGGRTGELFF. CDR3 DNA: TGCGCCAGCAGCCCTGGACTAGCGGGGGGTAGGACCGGGGAGCTGTTTTTT.

This clonotype appeared many times. The V and J genes are TRBV5-6 and TRBJ1-5, with D perhaps TRBD1 (5 bases). The V gene lost 4 bases and the J gene lost 4 bases, with 12 bases spanning the gap. The CDR3 loop spans 14 amino acids. From germline, CDR1 is SGHDT and CDR2 YYEEEE. The CDR3 region has the DNA TGTGCCAGCAGCCCGACGGGGCAAAATCAGCCCCAGCATTTT. It specifies CASSPTGQNQPQHF.

This clonotype appeared many times. The CDR3 sequence is CASSGRGQSNQPQHF. CDR3 DNA: TGTGCCAGCAGTGGAAGAGGACAAAGCAATCAGCCCCAGCATTTT. The gene calls are TRBV2 and TRBJ1-5, with a tentative D call TRBD1 (5 bases). V was clipped by 4 bases and J by 1 base, with 11 bases between them. Per the germline V gene, CDR1 is SNHLY and CDR2 is FYNNEI. CDR3 length equals 15 residues.

This clonotype has a count of ten or more. The chain recombines TRBV5-6 with TRBJ2-5; 8 positions match TRBD1. The CDR3 is made up of 15 amino acids. In germline, CDR1 is SGHDT, CDR2 YYEEEE. The trim removed 2 bases at V and 4 bases at J, leaving 7 bases unmatched. CDR3 in DNA: TGTGCCAGCAGCTTACCACAGGGGGGTGGAGAGACCCAGTACTTC. It is translated as CASSLPQGGGETQYF.

There are many counts of this clonotype. The chain recombines TRBV12-3 or TRBV12-4 with TRBJ2-7; D is perhaps TRBD1 or TRBD2 (6 bases each). The CDR3 has 16 amino acids. Trimming removed 7 bases at V and 0 bases at J, with 19 bases between. The CDR3 nucleotides are TGTGCCAGCACCGAGGGGGGCAGACAGTCCTCCTACGAGCAGTACTTC. It translates to CASTEGGRQSSYEQYF.

The table lists this clonotype with a few counts. The V and J genes are TRBV7-9 and TRBJ2-3; 8 positions agree with TRBD2. Trimming took 6 bases from V and 5 from J; bases not matched to a gene: 16. The CDR3 length is 17 residues. Germline V CDR1 and CDR2: SEHNR, FQNEAQ (reference sequence). DNA for the CDR3: TGTGCCAGCAGTTGGAAAGGACTAGCCCTGACCCAAGATACGCAGTATTTT. Its translation is CASSWKGLALTQDTQYF. Drawing the rest from reference TRBV7-9 and TRBJ2-3, the complete variable domain is DTGVSQNPRHKITKRGQNVTFRCDPISEHNRLYWYRQTLGQGPEFLTYFQNEAQLEKSRLLSDRFSAERPKGSFSTLEIQRTEQGDSAMYLCASSWKGLALTQDTQYFGPGTRLTVL.

This clonotype showed up many times. This chain uses TRBV11-3 with TRBJ2-5; the match to TRBD2 covers 9 bases. Unmatched junction bases numbered 7, after V lost 0 bases and J lost 5 bases. The germline CDR1 and CDR2 sequences are SGHNT and YENEEA. The CDR3 has 16 amino acids. The chain's CDR3 is CASSLEPGLAEETQYF. The CDR3 DNA reads TGTGCCAGCAGCTTAGAGCCGGGACTAGCCGAGGAGACCCAGTACTTC.

This clonotype appeared many times. The V call is TRBV20-1, the J call TRBJ1-5, with no clear D. In germline, CDR1 is DFQATT, CDR2 SNEGSKA (reference sequence). V lost 0 bases and J lost 2, with 14 bases in between. The CDR3 covers 16 residues. CDR3 in DNA: TGCAGTGCTAGAGATCGGAGGGCATGGGGCAATCAGCCCCAGCATTTT. Protein sequence: CSARDRRAWGNQPQHF.

The chain uses TRBV6-1 and TRBJ2-1, with D possibly matching TRBD2 (6 bases). The CDR3 extends over 15 amino acids. Trimming cost V 8 bases and J 5 bases, with 19 bases left between them. Germline assignment: CDR1 MNHNS and CDR2 SASEGT. This CDR3 reads CASGPGRQVNNEQFF. The CDR3 nucleotides read TGTGCCAGCGGTCCAGGGAGGCAAGTTAACAATGAGCAGTTCTTC.

This clonotype occurred many times. The V call is TRBV12-3 or TRBV12-4, the J call TRBJ2-1; weak D call: TRBD1 (6 bases). The germline V and J ends were trimmed by 7 bases and 1 base, with 20 bases remaining between them. This CDR3 has 17 amino acids. The CDR3 region is CASTEHLGGRSYNEQFF. CDR3 bases: TGTGCCAGCACAGAACACCTTGGGGGCCGGTCCTACAATGAGCAGTTCTTC.

This clonotype came up many times. The rearrangement joins TRBV15 to TRBJ1-6; D is ambiguous. V lost 0 bases and J lost 0, with 6 bases in between. The CDR3 runs 16 residues. Germline CDR1 is LNHNV and CDR2 is YYDKDF (reference sequence). The chain's CDR3 is CATSRDRSSYNSPLHF. DNA of the CDR3: TGTGCCACCAGCAGAGATCGCAGCTCCTATAATTCACCCCTCCACTTT.

There are a few counts of this clonotype. The genes are TRBV11-2 and TRBJ2-1; 15 bases are a match to TRBD2. The V gene end was trimmed by 1 base and the J gene end by 12 bases; junction bases not matched to a gene: 10. CDR3 length equals 17 residues. Germline V gene data show CDR1 as SGHAT and CDR2 as FQNNGV. The CDR3 protein is CASSLVAGTSGRYWQFF. The DNA for the CDR3 is TGTGCCAGCAGCTTAGTAGCCGGGACTAGCGGGAGGTACTGGCAGTTCTTC. Combining the CDR3 with reference TRBV11-2 and TRBJ2-1 gives the whole variable domain EAGVAQSPRYKIIEKRQSVAFWCNPISGHATLYWYQQILGQGPKLLIQFQNNGVVDDSQLPKDRFSAERLKGVDSTLKIQPAKLEDSAVYLCASSLVAGTSGRYWQFFGPGTRLTVL.

This clonotype was counted at least ten times. The gene calls are TRBV6-5 and TRBJ2-3; D unclear. V was shortened by 9 bases and J by 3 bases, with 7 bases between the two germline ends. Per the germline V gene, CDR1 is MNHEY and CDR2 is SVGAGI. This CDR3 region has 11 residues. CDR3 coding DNA: TGTGCCAGTAGGGAAACAGATACGCAGTATTTT. Encoded protein: CASRETDTQYF.

This clonotype was counted ten times or more. The chain carries TRBV7-2 and TRBJ2-1, with TRBD1 matching over 8 bases. The CDR3 extends over 15 amino acids. The germline gives CDR1 SGHTA, CDR2 FQGNSA. The ends lost 6 bases at V and 1 base at J; junction bases unmatched: 5. The CDR3 nucleotides read TGTGCCAGCAGTCGGACAGGGTCGTCCTACAATGAGCAGTTCTTC. Translating it yields CASSRTGSSYNEQFF. Combining the CDR3 with reference TRBV7-2 and TRBJ2-1 gives the whole variable domain GAGVSQSPSNKVTEKGKDVELRCDPISGHTALYWYRQSLGQGLEFLIYFQGNSAPDKSGLPSDRFSAERTGGSVSTLTIQRTQQEDSAVYLCASSRTGSSYNEQFFGPGTRLTVL.

This clonotype was seen a handful of times. V gene TRBV15 combines with J gene TRBJ1-5; 7 bases line up with TRBD1. CDR3 length equals 16 residues. The J segment lost 3 bases and the V segment lost 2 bases, leaving 7 bases of the junction unmatched. Germline assignment: CDR1 LNHNV and CDR2 YYDKDF (reference sequence). The CDR3: CATSRIPGQLNQPQHF. The CDR3 DNA reads TGTGCCACCAGCAGAATTCCGGGACAGCTCAATCAGCCCCAGCATTTT.

This clonotype appeared a single time. The chain uses TRBV27 and TRBJ1-5; D ambiguous. Trimming took 3 bases from V and 2 from J, leaving 11 bases between them. The CDR3 covers 15 residues. Germline CDR1 and CDR2: MNHEY and SMNVEV (reference sequence). This CDR3 is CASSFLSAGNQPQHF. The CDR3 DNA reads TGTGCCAGCAGTTTTCTATCAGCGGGCAATCAGCCCCAGCATTTT.

This clonotype was observed at least ten times. As DNA, the CDR3 is TGCAGCGCAGGCTGGGGAGGAAAAGAAACTAATGAAAAACTGTTTTTT. It is translated as CSAGWGGKETNEKLFF. This rearrangement joins TRBV29-1 to TRBJ1-4, with D unclear. Deletions cut 7 bases from V and 1 base from J, with 19 bases between. The CDR3 has 16 amino acids. Per the germline V gene, CDR1 is SQVTM and CDR2 is ANQGSEA.

This clonotype has ten or more counts. The chain joins TRBV20-1 to TRBJ2-3; 8 bases agree with TRBD2. Germline CDR1 and CDR2: DFQATT and SNEGSKA (reference sequence). V dropped 3 bases and J dropped 4; count of bases not matched to a gene: 0. This CDR3 region has 12 residues. This CDR3 reads CSARGLADTQYF. The DNA of the CDR3 is TGCAGTGCTAGGGGACTAGCAGATACGCAGTATTTT.

This clonotype was detected ten times or more. The gene calls are TRBV6-5 and TRBJ1-2; maybe TRBD1 (5 bases). This CDR3 is built from 14 residues. Germline V gives CDR1 MNHEY, CDR2 SVGAGI. The V and J ends lost 6 bases and 2 bases respectively, with 13 bases between them. The CDR3, as DNA: TGTGCCAGCAGGTTAAGGGGATACAACTATGGCTACACCTTC. Its protein is CASRLRGYNYGYTF.

The sample holds many counts of this clonotype. This CDR3 is CASSYVAGGGYEQYF. The CDR3 coding sequence is TGTGCCAGCAGTTACGTGGCGGGAGGGGGGTACGAGCAGTACTTC. V gene TRBV6-5 combines with J gene TRBJ2-7; 9 bases map to TRBD2. Germline V gene data show CDR1 as MNHEY and CDR2 as SVGAGI. The CDR3 has 15 residues. The junction had 6 bases not matched to a gene; V was cut back by 2 bases and J by 4 bases.

This clonotype was seen ten or more times. V gene TRBV6-2 or TRBV6-3 combines with J gene TRBJ1-5; weak D call: TRBD1 (5 bases). V was cut by 2 bases and J by 7 bases, with 9 bases left in between. Germline lookup yields CDR1 MNHEY and CDR2 SVGEGT. The CDR3 consists of 13 residues. CDR3 sequence: CASSYRDGQPQHF. CDR3 coding DNA: TGTGCCAGCAGTTACAGGGACGGGCAGCCCCAGCATTTT.

This sequence joins TRBV4-1 and TRBJ1-5; D is unclear. The CDR3 has 14 residues. V shed 5 bases and J shed 7 bases, with 15 bases lying between them. Germline CDR1 reads MGHRA; CDR2 reads YSYEKL. CDR3 nucleotides: TGCGCCAGCAGCACCAAGAAGGGTGGCCAGCCCCAGCATTTT. This codes for CASSTKKGGQPQHF.

The chain recombines TRBV3-1 with TRBJ2-7; TRBD2 aligns across 7 bases. The junction had 10 bases not matched to a gene; V was cut back by 3 bases and J by 2 bases. Germline CDR1 reads LGHDT; CDR2 reads YNNKEL (reference sequence). The CDR3 has 16 residues. The CDR3 spells CASSQIVGGSTYEQYV. The CDR3 region has the DNA TGTGCCAGCAGCCAGATCGTGGGAGGGTCCACCTACGAGCAGTACGTC.

This clonotype has ten or more counts. The chain employs TRBV7-9 and TRBJ2-3; 15 nucleotides match TRBD2. The CDR3 runs 17 residues. Germline loops: CDR1 SEHNR, CDR2 FQNEAQ (reference sequence). Trimming cost V 5 bases and J 2 bases; bases outside gene matches: 5. For the CDR3, the DNA is TGTGCCAGCAGCCAGGGACTAGCGGGGGGCTCCACAGATACGCAGTATTTT. This encodes CASSQGLAGGSTDTQYF.